This T cell receptor (beta chain) was sequenced in a study of T cells in localized non-small cell lung cancer. General study results and limits: It was uninvolved adjacent lung that showed the highest T cell clonality, exceeding tumor.

Profiled with immunoSEQ multiplex PCR; TCRdb holds only in-frame clones, not every one. The sample includes 15,000 to 25,000 clones, approximately 83% of them seen just once. The CDR3 has 15 amino acids. V was clipped by 2 bases and J by 5 bases, with 16 bases between them. Germline CDR1 is SGHDT and CDR2 is YYEEEE. Points on this clone: Its antigen remains unidentified.

The sequencing used peripheral blood, collected before any cancer treatment. This clonotype was sampled from a man aged 40 to 70 with stage I lung adenocarcinoma. J is TRBJ2-5 and V is TRBV5-6; either TRBD1 or TRBD2 may supply D (5 bases each). CDR3 region: CASSFGAGTWETQYF. DNA of the CDR3: TGTGCCAGCAGCTTTGGGGCCGGGACCTGGGAGACCCAGTACTTC.